One sample yielded the 10 T cell receptor beta chains listed below, sequenced in a study of shared clonotypes between healthy human individuals. Sequenced by immunoSEQ multiplex PCR; TCRdb stores in-frame clones only, minus some. Here the sample spans almost 750,000 clones, around 70% being singletons. The source material was memory CD4+ T cells sorted from blood. Subset meaning: CD45RA-negative fraction. These receptors came from a woman in her twenties or thirties in good health.

This clone has a single count. The chain couples TRBV7-9 to TRBJ1-5, with a weak D call TRBD1 (5 bases). V dropped 9 bases and J dropped 5 bases, with 17 bases sitting between them. Germline assignment: CDR1 SEHNR and CDR2 FQNEAQ (reference sequence). The CDR3 contains 14 residues. The CDR3 spells CASNQGSRDQPQHF. The CDR3 bases are TGTGCCAGTAACCAGGGCTCGCGGGATCAGCCCCAGCATTTT.

This rearrangement joins TRBV6-1 to TRBJ2-1, with 8 nucleotides matching TRBD2. The CDR3 totals 16 residues. Germline CDR1 is MNHNS and CDR2 is SASEGT. After removal of 6 bases from V and 8 bases from J, the junction contained 15 bases not matched to a gene. DNA for the CDR3: TGTGCCAGCAGGGAAAATAGCGGGAACCCCCTTTATGAGCAGTTCTTC. This gives the protein CASRENSGNPLYEQFF.

The rearrangement uses TRBV27 and TRBJ1-1, with a possible D match to TRBD1 (5 bases). The germline CDR1 and CDR2 sequences are MNHEY and SMNVEV (reference sequence). Trimming cost V 3 bases and J 5 bases, with 16 bases left between them. The CDR3 extends over 15 amino acids. CDR3 nucleotides: TGTGCCAGCAGTTTCCGAATGGGGGGAGGGACTGAAGCTTTCTTT. Its translation is CASSFRMGGGTEAFF.

V gene TRBV5-3 combines with J gene TRBJ1-1; no definite D call. Being an ORF, TRBV5-3 has a function that is uncertain. This CDR3 is built from 13 residues. Deletions cut 1 base from V and 1 base from J, with 5 bases between. The CDR3 loop reads CARSLFWNTEAFF. The CDR3 DNA is TGTGCCAGAAGCTTGTTCTGGAACACTGAAGCTTTCTTT.

This rearrangement joins TRBV7-2 to TRBJ2-7; 7 bases fit TRBD2. Germline V CDR1 and CDR2: SGHTA, FQGNSA. CDR3 size: 15 residues. The V gene end was trimmed by 7 bases and the J gene end by 3 bases; junction bases not matched to a gene: 12. CDR3: CASTTSSAGVYEQYF. DNA for the CDR3: TGTGCCAGCACCACCTCATCCGCGGGAGTCTACGAGCAGTACTTC.

J is TRBJ2-1 and V is TRBV5-5; 9 nucleotides align to TRBD1. V was pared by 3 bases and J by 3 bases, with 4 bases of the junction left unmatched. CDR1 is SGHKS and CDR2 is YYEKEE in the germline V gene (reference sequence). The CDR3 has 15 residues. The CDR3 region is CASSSGTGSYNEQFF. Here the CDR3 DNA reads TGTGCCAGCAGCTCCGGGACAGGGAGCTACAATGAGCAGTTCTTC.

This clone has a handful of counts. J is TRBJ1-4 and V is TRBV28, with 10 bases identical to TRBD1. This CDR3 has 14 residues. Germline loops: CDR1 MDHEN, CDR2 SYDVKM. J lost 6 bases, V lost 5 bases, and 3 bases had no gene match. The CDR3 coding sequence is TGTGCCAGCAGTACCGGGACAGGGGATGAAAAACTGTTTTTT. It encodes CASSTGTGDEKLFF.

The rearrangement links TRBV18 to TRBJ2-3; 7 bases fit TRBD2. CDR1 and CDR2 (germline): KGHSH, LQKENI. Trimming removed 3 bases from V and 1 base from J; junction bases left unmatched: 7. There are 16 residues in the CDR3. The CDR3 DNA is TGTGCCAGCTCACCCGGGACTAAGTATGGCACAGATACGCAGTATTTT. This encodes CASSPGTKYGTDTQYF.

The gene calls are TRBV20-1 and TRBJ1-5, with 7 bases identical to TRBD1. Germline loops: CDR1 DFQATT, CDR2 SNEGSKA (reference sequence). The trim removed 3 bases at V and 11 bases at J, leaving 4 bases unmatched. The CDR3 length is 11 residues. CDR3 in amino acids: CSASQGGAQHF. The CDR3 region has the DNA TGCAGTGCTAGCCAAGGGGGCGCCCAGCATTTT.

J is TRBJ1-1 and V is TRBV15; TRBD1 is a possible D gene (6 bases). CDR1 and CDR2 (germline): LNHNV, YYDKDF (reference sequence). CDR3 length: 14 residues. V gave up 2 bases and J gave up 4 bases, with 11 bases separating them. The CDR3 is CATSRNRAGTEAFF. Written as DNA, the CDR3 is TGTGCCACCAGCAGAAACAGGGCGGGCACTGAAGCTTTCTTT.